Below, 31 T cell receptor beta chains from the same sample are listed, as sequenced in a study of T cells after yellow fever vaccination. Using its own MiXCR run on the 5' RACE reads, TCRdb lists one record per CDR3 protein. The table has hundreds of thousands of distinct CDR3 sequences, less than 4.5% seen once; the top ten hold 23%. Material: PBMCs, obtained on the day of the yellow fever booster vaccination. The receptors here all came from a man aged 18-30 years who received the YFV17D yellow fever vaccine.

The rearrangement uses TRBV5-1 and TRBJ2-5, with 8 bases identical to TRBD1. This CDR3 is 18 amino acids long. Germline CDR1 reads SGHRS; CDR2 reads YFSETQ. With 2 bases clipped from V and 0 bases from J, the junction kept 12 bases outside the gene matches. CDR3 bases: TGCGCCAGCAGCTTCGGACAGGGCCTCATAAATTACCAAGAGACCCAGTACTTC. It translates to CASSFGQGLINYQETQYF.

The sample holds a few counts of this clonotype. V is TRBV12-3 or TRBV12-4 and J is TRBJ1-2, with D unresolved. There are 14 residues in the CDR3. Trimming pared 7 bases from V and 5 bases from J, leaving 17 bases between. The CDR3: CASTVSWRPYGYTF. CDR3 nucleotide sequence: TGTGCCAGCACCGTTTCCTGGAGGCCTTATGGCTACACCTTC.

This clonotype appeared many times. The chain employs TRBV6-2 or TRBV6-3 and TRBJ2-7; D is possibly TRBD1 (6 bases). Per the germline V gene, CDR1 is MNHEY and CDR2 is SVGEGT. The CDR3 length is 12 residues. The V end was cut by 5 bases, the J end by 1 base, with 6 bases between. The CDR3 sequence is CASSDRSYEQYV. As DNA, the CDR3 is TGTGCCAGCAGTGACAGGTCCTACGAGCAGTACGTC.

This chain joins TRBV6-2 or TRBV6-3 and TRBJ1-6, with 11 nucleotides matching TRBD1. The V and J ends lost 8 bases and 9 bases, in that order; junction bases with no gene match: 0. CDR1 is MNHEY and CDR2 is SVGEGT in the germline V gene. This CDR3 spans 12 amino acids. The CDR3 bases are TGTGCCAGCGGACAGGGGGCTTCACCCCTCCACTTT. Translating it yields CASGQGASPLHF.

This clonotype was counted at least ten times. The V and J genes are TRBV29-1 and TRBJ2-3; D unclear. Deletions cut 3 bases from V and 2 bases from J, with 15 bases between. CDR1 SQVTM and CDR2 ANQGSEA come from the germline V gene. This CDR3 has 15 residues. In DNA, the CDR3 is TGCAGCGTTGACGAAGGTCGCACACACACAGATACGCAGTATTTT. Protein sequence: CSVDEGRTHTDTQYF.

This clonotype came up a few times. J is TRBJ2-5 and V is TRBV12-3 or TRBV12-4, with a weak D call TRBD2 (5 bases). Trimming took 3 bases from V and 4 from J, leaving 12 bases between them. The length of the CDR3 is 14 residues. The CDR3 spells CASSFKAGRETQYF. The CDR3 nucleotides are TGTGCCAGCAGTTTCAAGGCGGGTAGAGAGACCCAGTACTTC.

This clonotype was seen many times. The rearrangement joins TRBV7-9 to TRBJ2-7; no reliable D call. Trimming took 2 bases from V and 3 from J, leaving 8 bases between them. The CDR3 has 13 residues. The germline V gene has CDR1 SEHNR and CDR2 FQNEAQ (reference sequence). The CDR3 DNA is TGTGCCAGCAGCTTATTAACGGACTACGAGCAGTACGTC. This sequence encodes CASSLLTDYEQYV.

In this sample, this clonotype turned up a few times. The rearrangement uses TRBV29-1 and TRBJ2-3; 10 nucleotides line up with TRBD2. The germline V gene encodes CDR1 SQVTM and CDR2 ANQGSEA. This CDR3 is 14 amino acids long. The ends lost 8 bases at V and 4 bases at J; junction bases unmatched: 9. CDR3 region: CSTQLAGFADTQYF. The DNA of the CDR3 is TGCAGCACCCAACTAGCGGGGTTTGCAGATACGCAGTATTTT.

This clonotype was recorded at least ten times. The chain recombines TRBV10-3 with TRBJ2-4, with TRBD2 identical over 8 bases. This CDR3 region has 16 residues. Germline lookup yields CDR1 ENHRY and CDR2 SYGVKD. The trim removed 0 bases at V and 0 bases at J, leaving 1 base unmatched. CDR3 loop: CAISESGGGAKNIQYF. The CDR3 region has the DNA TGTGCCATCAGTGAGTCCGGGGGGGGAGCCAAAAACATTCAGTACTTC.

This clonotype was counted ten times or more. This chain uses TRBV10-3 with TRBJ2-7; unclear D gene. The CDR3 has 13 residues. V lost 10 bases to trimming and J lost 0 bases, with 13 bases between them. CDR1 is ENHRY, CDR2 SYGVKD, per germline. This CDR3 reads CATHRQDSYEQYF. CDR3 sequence (DNA): TGTGCCACCCACCGGCAGGACTCCTACGAGCAGTACTTC.

The chain combines TRBV27 with TRBJ1-5; tentatively, D is TRBD1 (6 bases). The V gene's germline CDR1 is MNHEY and CDR2 SMNVEV (reference sequence). Trimming left V 3 bases short and J 5 bases short, with 11 bases between. The CDR3 has 14 amino acids. CDR3 sequence reads: CASSFFKGDQPQHF. In nucleotides, the CDR3 is TGTGCCAGCAGTTTTTTCAAGGGGGATCAGCCCCAGCATTTT.

This clonotype was picked up a small number of times. V usage is TRBV6-2 or TRBV6-3 and J usage is TRBJ2-1; TRBD2 aligns across 14 bases. Germline V gives CDR1 MNHEY, CDR2 SVGEGT. V dropped 2 bases and J dropped 6; count of bases not matched to a gene: 12. The CDR3 has 19 amino acids. Here the CDR3 reads CASSYPKHRLAGGVNEQFF. The CDR3 DNA is TGTGCCAGCAGTTACCCCAAGCACAGACTAGCGGGGGGGGTCAATGAGCAGTTCTTC.

The sample holds a few counts of this clonotype. The genes are TRBV11-2 and TRBJ1-1, with D tentatively TRBD1 (5 bases). V was trimmed by 4 bases and J by 5 bases, leaving 8 bases between them. Germline V lookup: CDR1 SGHAT, CDR2 FQNNGV. This CDR3 has 12 residues. The CDR3 bases are TGTGCCAGCAGCTCGTACAGGACTGAAGCTTTCTTT. It encodes CASSSYRTEAFF.

This chain uses TRBV7-2 with TRBJ2-1; TRBD2 agrees at 7 bases. The CDR3 runs to 16 residues. Germline CDR1 and CDR2: SGHTA and FQGNSA. Unmatched junction bases numbered 11, after V lost 0 bases and J lost 9 bases. CDR3 in DNA: TGTGCCAGCAGCTTAGCTACCGGGACTATTGTAGGTGAGCAGTTCTTC. It encodes CASSLATGTIVGEQFF.

This clonotype occurred many times. The chain joins TRBV5-1 to TRBJ2-5, with D uncertain. The CDR3 is made up of 14 amino acids. Trimming cost V 0 bases and J 1 base, with 7 bases left between them. CDR1 SGHRS and CDR2 YFSETQ come from the germline V gene. The CDR3 DNA reads TGCGCCAGCAGCTTGGAACCAGCCCAAGAGACCCAGTACTTC. Its protein product is CASSLEPAQETQYF.

This clonotype showed up many times. This chain connects TRBV4-1 to TRBJ2-5, with 12 bases aligning to TRBD1. Germline V gene data show CDR1 as MGHRA and CDR2 as YSYEKL. This CDR3 region has 17 residues. V was pared by 2 bases and J by 2 bases, with 6 bases of the junction left unmatched. The CDR3 protein is CASSQPGTGGWQETQYF. In DNA, the CDR3 is TGCGCCAGCAGCCAACCCGGGACAGGGGGCTGGCAAGAGACCCAGTACTTC.

This clonotype showed up many times. The rearrangement uses TRBV10-3 and TRBJ2-2; 9 bases align to TRBD2. Germline V gene sequence: CDR1 ENHRY, CDR2 SYGVKD. V trimming: 7 bases; J trimming: 2 bases; junction bases outside the gene matches: 5. The CDR3 extends over 15 amino acids. The CDR3 DNA sequence: TGTGCCATCACCCCGGGACTAGCCAACACCGGGGAGCTGTTTTTT. This sequence encodes CAITPGLANTGELFF.

This clonotype showed up many times. V and J are TRBV7-8 and TRBJ1-4; 12 bases align to TRBD1. Germline CDR1 and CDR2: SGHVS and FQNEAQ. Trimming at V came to 5 bases and at J to 10 bases, leaving 5 bases not matched to a gene. This CDR3 is built from 14 residues. CDR3 sequence (DNA): TGTGCCAGCAGCACGCCGGGACAGGGGGCAAAACTGTTTTTT. Translating it yields CASSTPGQGAKLFF. Using reference TRBV7-8 and TRBJ1-4 for the parts outside the CDR3, the full variable domain is GAGVSQSPRYKVAKRGQDVALRCDPISGHVSLFWYQQALGQGPEFLTYFQNEAQLDKSGLPSDRFFAERPEGSVSTLKIQRTQQEDSAVYLCASSTPGQGAKLFFGSGTQLSVL.

This clonotype showed up many times. This chain connects TRBV3-1 to TRBJ1-1; the D is unclear. Per germline, CDR1 LGHDT and CDR2 YNNKEL (reference sequence). The CDR3 totals 11 residues. V lost 5 bases and J lost 4, with 5 bases in between. CDR3 nucleotide sequence: TGTGCCAGCAGCTACGGCACTGAAGCTTTCTTT. Translated: CASSYGTEAFF.

The chain has TRBV7-2 and TRBJ1-5; D call uncertain. The CDR3 sequence is 13 residues long. The germline V and J ends were trimmed by 5 bases and 5 bases, with 10 bases remaining between them. Germline CDR1 and CDR2: SGHTA and FQGNSA. The CDR3: CASSLIADQPQHF. The DNA of the CDR3 is TGTGCCAGCAGCCTAATTGCCGATCAGCCCCAGCATTTT.

Many counts were recorded for this clonotype. V and J are TRBV6-6 and TRBJ2-3; 9 positions match TRBD2. Germline V lookup: CDR1 MNHNY, CDR2 SVGAGI (reference sequence). The CDR3 length is 18 residues. Losses at the gene ends were 0 bases for V and 0 bases for J; bases not matched to a gene: 7. The CDR3 here is CASSYSGGGDPSTDTQYF. The CDR3 bases are TGTGCCAGCAGTTACTCCGGCGGGGGGGACCCTAGCACAGATACGCAGTATTTT.

This clonotype has at least ten counts. The rearrangement links TRBV20-1 to TRBJ2-3, with a tentative D call TRBD1 (6 bases). The CDR3 extends over 16 amino acids. V lost 5 bases, J lost 5 bases, and 23 bases lay in between. Germline V gene lookup returns CDR1 DFQATT and CDR2 SNEGSKA (reference sequence). The CDR3 nucleotides read TGCAGTGCTCCCCACAGGGTGCGATGGGTGATAGATACGCAGTATTTT. Translation: CSAPHRVRWVIDTQYF.

DNA for the CDR3: TGTGCCAGCAGCTTACAGGGGCATGAGCAGTTCTTC. It codes for CASSLQGHEQFF. The genes are TRBV7-2 and TRBJ2-1, with a tentative D call TRBD1 (6 bases). Trimming took off 2 bases at V and 8 bases at J, with 7 bases between the two ends. The germline V gene encodes CDR1 SGHTA and CDR2 FQGNSA. The CDR3 is 12 residues long.

This clonotype has only a few counts. The V and J genes are TRBV7-2 and TRBJ1-1, with D unclear. V was trimmed by 5 bases and J by 3 bases, leaving 7 bases between them. This CDR3 region has 12 residues. Looked up from germline, CDR1 is SGHTA and CDR2 is FQGNSA. The CDR3 DNA sequence: TGTGCCAGCAGCAAGGCGCACACTGAAGCTTTCTTT. This translates into CASSKAHTEAFF.

This clonotype came up a few times. The rearrangement uses TRBV5-6 and TRBJ2-2; TRBD1 matches 12 bases. The germline gives CDR1 SGHDT, CDR2 YYEEEE. The V and J ends lost 6 bases and 6 bases, in that order; junction bases with no gene match: 21. The CDR3 contains 20 residues. The CDR3 coding sequence is TGTGCCAGCAACGGGCTCTTGGGGGACAGGGGGCGAAAAACCCCCGGGGAGCTGTTTTTT. Amino acids: CASNGLLGDRGRKTPGELFF. Filled out from reference TRBV5-6 and TRBJ2-2, the complete variable domain reads DAGVTQSPTHLIKTRGQQVTLRCSPKSGHDTVSWYQQALGQGPQFIFQYYEEEERQRGNFPDRFSGHQFPNYSSELNVNALLLGDSALYLCASNGLLGDRGRKTPGELFFGEGSRLTVL.

This clonotype was detected ten times or more. CDR3 protein: CSAFYRGQDEQYF. CDR3 in DNA: TGCAGTGCTTTTTACAGGGGGCAGGACGAGCAGTACTTC. The chain joins TRBV20-1 to TRBJ2-7; TRBD1 agrees at 9 bases. The CDR3 length is 13 residues. Germline trimming cut 5 bases from V and 5 bases from J; bases unmatched to any gene: 7. Looked up from germline, CDR1 is DFQATT and CDR2 is SNEGSKA (reference sequence).

This rearrangement joins TRBV11-2 to TRBJ2-3; D is tentatively TRBD1 or TRBD2 (5 bases each). Germline values: CDR1 SGHAT, CDR2 FQNNGV. CDR3 size: 13 residues. Deletions cut 4 bases from V and 4 bases from J, with 9 bases between. As DNA, the CDR3 is TGTGCCAGCAGCTGGGGGAGCGCAGATACGCAGTATTTT. Translated, it gives CASSWGSADTQYF.

DNA for the CDR3: TGTGCCAGCAAATGGTTCGGGGCCGAGAAGGAGACCCAGTACTTC. It translates to CASKWFGAEKETQYF. This sequence joins TRBV6-2 or TRBV6-3 and TRBJ2-5; either TRBD1 or TRBD2 may supply D (5 bases each). V lost 7 bases to trimming and J lost 5 bases, with 20 bases between them. CDR3 length: 15 amino acids. Per germline, CDR1 MNHEY and CDR2 SVGEGT.

This clonotype was detected a few times. The chain recombines TRBV29-1 with TRBJ2-7, with 7 bases lining up with TRBD1. Germline V gives CDR1 SQVTM, CDR2 ANQGSEA. The CDR3 sequence is 14 residues long. V gave up 4 bases and J gave up 5 bases; unmatched junction bases: 11. CDR3 loop: CSVVTTGPRDEQYF. As DNA, the CDR3 is TGCAGCGTTGTAACGACAGGGCCCAGGGACGAGCAGTACTTC.

This clonotype was observed a few times. V gene TRBV2 combines with J gene TRBJ2-7; 10 bases map to TRBD1. Germline V lookup: CDR1 SNHLY, CDR2 FYNNEI. The CDR3 extends over 12 amino acids. Germline trimming cut 8 bases from V and 6 bases from J; bases unmatched to any gene: 4. The CDR3 loop reads CASWDRGGEQYV. The CDR3 DNA sequence: TGTGCCAGCTGGGACAGGGGTGGCGAGCAGTACGTC.

This clonotype was counted many times. The CDR3 here is CASSQRTGSDEQYF. CDR3 DNA sequence: TGTGCCAGCAGTCAACGGACAGGGTCAGACGAGCAGTACTTC. The V and J genes are TRBV6-5 and TRBJ2-7; 8 bases match TRBD1. The CDR3 length is 14 residues. Germline V gene sequence: CDR1 MNHEY, CDR2 SVGAGI. Unmatched junction bases numbered 8, after V lost 5 bases and J lost 5 bases.